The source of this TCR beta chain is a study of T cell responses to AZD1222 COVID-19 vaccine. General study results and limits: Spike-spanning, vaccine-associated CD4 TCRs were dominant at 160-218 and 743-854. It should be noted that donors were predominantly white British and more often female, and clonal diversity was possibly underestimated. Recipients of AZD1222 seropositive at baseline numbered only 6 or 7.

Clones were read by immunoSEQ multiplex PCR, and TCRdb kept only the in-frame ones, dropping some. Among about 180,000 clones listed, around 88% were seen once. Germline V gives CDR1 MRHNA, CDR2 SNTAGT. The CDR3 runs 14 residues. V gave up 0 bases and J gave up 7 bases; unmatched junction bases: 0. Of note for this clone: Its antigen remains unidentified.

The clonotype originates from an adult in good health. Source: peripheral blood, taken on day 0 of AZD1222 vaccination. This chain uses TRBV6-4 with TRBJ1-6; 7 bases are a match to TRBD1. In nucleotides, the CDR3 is TGTGCCAGCAGTGACTCAGGGGGCAATTCACCCCTCCACTTT. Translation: CASSDSGGNSPLHF.